This TCR beta chain was sequenced for a study of blood T cell repertoires in COVID-19. Repertoires were generated with immunoSEQ multiplex PCR, while TCRdb's copy carries only in-frame clones and drops some. There are fewer than 65,000 clones in the sample; roughly 87% occur only once, and around 9.1% lies in the top ten. The germline V gene encodes CDR1 SGHRS and CDR2 YFSETQ. V gave up 7 bases and J gave up 0 bases; unmatched junction bases: 4. CDR3 length: 14 amino acids. This clone has just one count. The receptor's source is a human donor with acute or convalescent COVID-19. The donor label of this sample is uncertain. The sample taken for sequencing was peripheral blood. The rearrangement links TRBV5-1 to TRBJ2-3, with 8 bases identical to TRBD1. CDR3 sequence (DNA): TGCGCCAGCTCCGGGACAGGTAGCACAGATACGCAGTATTTT. Amino acid sequence: CASSGTGSTDTQYF.